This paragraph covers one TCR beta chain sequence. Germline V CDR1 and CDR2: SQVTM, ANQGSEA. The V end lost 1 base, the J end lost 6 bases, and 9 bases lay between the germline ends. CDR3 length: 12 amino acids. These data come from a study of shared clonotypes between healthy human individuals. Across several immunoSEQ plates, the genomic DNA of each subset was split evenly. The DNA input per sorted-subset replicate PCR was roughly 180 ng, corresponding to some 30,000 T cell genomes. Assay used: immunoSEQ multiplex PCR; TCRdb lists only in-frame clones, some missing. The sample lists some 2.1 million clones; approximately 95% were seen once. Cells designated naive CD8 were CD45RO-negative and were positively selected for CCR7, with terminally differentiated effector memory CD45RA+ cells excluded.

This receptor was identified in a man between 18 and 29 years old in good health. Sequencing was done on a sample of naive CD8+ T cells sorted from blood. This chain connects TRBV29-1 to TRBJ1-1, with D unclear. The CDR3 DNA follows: TGCAGCGTTGAAGGACCGGAGGCTGAAGCTTTCTTT. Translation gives CSVEGPEAEAFF.